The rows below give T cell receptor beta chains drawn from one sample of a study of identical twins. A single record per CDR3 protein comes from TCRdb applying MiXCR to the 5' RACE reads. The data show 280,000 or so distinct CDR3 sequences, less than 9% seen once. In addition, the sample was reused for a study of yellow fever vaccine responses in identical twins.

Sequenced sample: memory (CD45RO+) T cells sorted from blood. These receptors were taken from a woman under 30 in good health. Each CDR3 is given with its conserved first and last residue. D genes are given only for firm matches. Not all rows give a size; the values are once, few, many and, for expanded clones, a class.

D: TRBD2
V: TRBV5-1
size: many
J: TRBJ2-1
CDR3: CASSSVAGVSYNEQFF
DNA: TGCGCCAGCAGCTCCGTAGCGGGAGTATCCTACAATGAGCAGTTCTTC

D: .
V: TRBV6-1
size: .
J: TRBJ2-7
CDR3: CASSVLLGLGEQYF
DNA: TGTGCCAGCAGTGTCCTATTGGGGTTGGGCGAGCAGTACTTC

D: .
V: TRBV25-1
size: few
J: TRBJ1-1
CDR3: CASRTGANTEAFF
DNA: TGTGCCAGCAGGACGGGAGCGAACACTGAAGCTTTCTTT

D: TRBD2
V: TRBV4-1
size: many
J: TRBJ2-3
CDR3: CASSQERFSGRAGDTQYF
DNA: TGCGCCAGCAGCCAAGAACGGTTTAGCGGGAGGGCCGGGGATACGCAGTATTTT

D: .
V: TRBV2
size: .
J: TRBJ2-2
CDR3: CASSGSVGAAGELFF
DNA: TGTGCCAGCAGTGGTAGTGTGGGGGCGGCCGGGGAGCTGTTTTTT

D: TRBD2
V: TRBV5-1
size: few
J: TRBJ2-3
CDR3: CASRNAGGSRADTQYF
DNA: TGCGCCAGCAGGAACGCGGGCGGGAGCCGTGCAGATACGCAGTATTTT

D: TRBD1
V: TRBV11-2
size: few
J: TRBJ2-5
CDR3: CASSPGQPKAETQYF
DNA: TGTGCCAGCAGCCCGGGACAGCCTAAGGCGGAGACCCAGTACTTC

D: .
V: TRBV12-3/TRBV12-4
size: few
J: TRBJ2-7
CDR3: CASSQTTAYEQYF
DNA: TGTGCCAGCAGCCAGACTACGGCCTACGAGCAGTACTTC

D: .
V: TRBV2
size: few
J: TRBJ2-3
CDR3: CASSEELAGGGNTQYF
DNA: TGTGCCAGCAGTGAAGAGTTGGCTGGGGGCGGAAATACGCAGTATTTT

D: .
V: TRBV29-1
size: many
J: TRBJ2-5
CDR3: CSVEDAWMYQETQYF
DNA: TGCAGCGTTGAAGACGCCTGGATGTACCAAGAGACCCAGTACTTC

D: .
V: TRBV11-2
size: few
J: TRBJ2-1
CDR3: CASSLDWSLDEQFF
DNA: TGTGCCAGCAGCTTAGATTGGTCACTCGATGAGCAGTTCTTC

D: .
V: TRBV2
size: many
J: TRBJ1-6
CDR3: CASTADPNNSPLHF
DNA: TGTGCCAGCACAGCAGATCCCAATAATTCACCCCTCCACTTT

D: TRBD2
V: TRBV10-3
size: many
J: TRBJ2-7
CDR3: CAIRSGLAGGKISYEQYF
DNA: TGTGCCATCAGATCGGGACTAGCGGGAGGGAAAATCTCCTACGAGCAGTACTTC

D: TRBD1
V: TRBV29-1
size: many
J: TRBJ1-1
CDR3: CSVKGQRNTEAFF
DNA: TGCAGCGTGAAGGGACAGAGGAACACTGAAGCTTTCTTT

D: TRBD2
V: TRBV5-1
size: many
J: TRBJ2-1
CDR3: CASSLTGTSGRAHEQFF
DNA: TGCGCCAGCAGCTTGACCGGGACTAGCGGGAGGGCCCATGAGCAGTTCTTC

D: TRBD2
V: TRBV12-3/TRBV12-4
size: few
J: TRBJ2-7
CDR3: CASRPGAGGLHEQYF
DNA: TGTGCCAGCAGGCCAGGAGCGGGAGGGCTGCACGAGCAGTACTTC

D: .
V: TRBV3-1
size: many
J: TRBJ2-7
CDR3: CASTEGYEQYF
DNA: TGTGCCAGCACGGAAGGGTACGAGCAGTACTTC